These 27 T cell receptor beta chains share one sample of origin, sequenced in a study of response to subunit inactivated influenza vaccine. MiXCR, run by TCRdb on the RT-PCR reads, gives a single entry per CDR3 protein. The sample has approximately 700,000 distinct CDR3 sequences; about 15% are singletons. The source material was PBMCs from blood, sampled 14 to 15 days before vaccination. The origin of the receptors is a man aged 45-60 years who received an inactivated influenza vaccine.

V is TRBV7-8 and J is TRBJ2-3, with TRBD2 matching 10 bases. The V gene's germline CDR1 is SGHVS and CDR2 FQNEAQ. The CDR3 is 18 residues long. V lost 1 base, J lost 0 bases, and 7 bases stayed unmatched. The CDR3 sequence: CASSLGSGGRISTDTQYF. The CDR3 nucleotides are TGTGCCAGCAGCTTAGGTAGCGGGGGGCGCATTAGCACAGATACGCAGTATTTT.

This clonotype was seen more than once but under ten times. The CDR3 DNA reads TGTGCCAGTAGCCCGGACGGGGCCTACGAGCAGTACTTC. This gives the protein CASSPDGAYEQYF. The chain employs TRBV19 and TRBJ2-7, with TRBD2 as a possible D gene (5 bases). CDR1 and CDR2 from the germline V gene are LNHDA and SQIVND (reference sequence). Trimming took 6 bases from V and 2 from J, leaving 11 bases between them. This CDR3 is 13 amino acids long.

This clonotype was observed a few times. The chain joins TRBV24-1 to TRBJ2-6; no definite D call. The V end was cut by 3 bases, the J end by 0 bases, with 8 bases between. The CDR3 has 16 residues. In germline, CDR1 is KGHDR, CDR2 SFDVKD. The CDR3 region has the DNA TGTGCCACCAGTGATATGGACGCCTCTGGGGCCAACGTCCTGACTTTC. Protein product: CATSDMDASGANVLTF.

The chain combines TRBV7-4 with TRBJ2-2; TRBD1 matches at 9 bases. This CDR3 is built from 16 residues. The germline CDR1 and CDR2 sequences are SGHVT and SQSDAQ. V was clipped by 5 bases and J by 7 bases; unmatched bases: 11. The CDR3 reads CASSITTGTGIGELFF. The DNA for the CDR3 is TGTGCCAGCAGCATCACAACCGGGACAGGGATCGGGGAGCTGTTTTTT.

This clonotype was counted between two and nine times. The chain links TRBV29-1 to TRBJ1-2; TRBD1 matches 10 bases. With 8 bases clipped from V and 6 bases from J, the junction kept 9 bases outside the gene matches. This CDR3 is 13 amino acids long. CDR1 and CDR2 (germline): SQVTM, ANQGSEA. The CDR3 here is CSLNVGTGDGYTF. The CDR3 DNA reads TGCAGCCTCAATGTGGGGACAGGGGATGGCTACACCTTC.

This clonotype was found a few times. The V call is TRBV5-6, the J call TRBJ1-6; D might be TRBD1 (5 bases). From germline, CDR1 is SGHDT and CDR2 YYEEEE. The CDR3 is 15 amino acids. V lost 5 bases and J lost 4, with 13 bases in between. CDR3 amino acids: CASSHRQIYNSPLHF. CDR3 sequence (DNA): TGTGCCAGCAGTCATAGACAGATTTATAATTCACCCCTCCACTTT.

This chain uses TRBV7-2 with TRBJ1-1; D uncertain. V lost 6 bases, J lost 0 bases, and 8 bases lay in between. Looked up from germline, CDR1 is SGHTA and CDR2 is FQGNSA. This CDR3 is 13 amino acids long. The CDR3: CASRHGLNTEAFF. CDR3 coding DNA: TGTGCCAGCAGACATGGGCTGAACACTGAAGCTTTCTTT. The variable domain in full, with the rest retrieved from reference TRBV7-2 and TRBJ1-1, is GAGVSQSPSNKVTEKGKDVELRCDPISGHTALYWYRQSLGQGLEFLIYFQGNSAPDKSGLPSDRFSAERTGGSVSTLTIQRTQQEDSAVYLCASRHGLNTEAFFGQGTRLTVV.

The genes are TRBV20-1 and TRBJ2-5, with D unclear. This CDR3 region has 15 residues. CDR1 is DFQATT and CDR2 is SNEGSKA in the germline V gene (reference sequence). Trimming left V 6 bases short and J 2 bases short, with 19 bases between. Written as DNA, the CDR3 is TGCAGTGCGAGTGGTAGGGCAGTGGGGCAAGAGACCCAGTACTTC. Translated, it gives CSASGRAVGQETQYF.

This chain connects TRBV4-3 to TRBJ2-7; 9 bases line up with TRBD1. CDR1 LGHNA and CDR2 YSLEER come from the germline V gene. The CDR3 runs 15 residues. After removal of 0 bases from V and 6 bases from J, the junction contained 6 bases not matched to a gene. CDR3 coding DNA: TGCGCCAGCAGCCAAGATAGGGACAGGGTACTCGAGCAGTACTTC. Amino acids: CASSQDRDRVLEQYF.

Details on this clonotype: An end of the junction differs from the germline gene, which may be a read error. The chain recombines TRBV7-2 with TRBJ2-2; tentatively, D is TRBD2 (5 bases). This CDR3 comprises 14 residues. Germline lookup yields CDR1 SGHTA and CDR2 FQGNSA. The CDR3 bases are TGTGCCAGCAGCATCCGCCGGAGCACCGGGGAGCTGTATTTT. Translation gives CASSIRRSTGELYF. The full variable domain, in which reference TRBV7-2 and TRBJ2-2 provide the parts outside the CDR3, is GAGVSQSPSNKVTEKGKDVELRCDPISGHTALYWYRQSLGQGLEFLIYFQGNSAPDKSGLPSDRFSAERTGGSVSTLTIQRTQQEDSAVYLCASSIRRSTGELYFGEGSRLTVL.

This chain uses TRBV3-1 with TRBJ2-1; 12 bases match TRBD2. Germline CDR1 is LGHDT and CDR2 is YNNKEL (reference sequence). V trimming: 1 base; J trimming: 6 bases; junction bases outside the gene matches: 7. This CDR3 comprises 17 residues. The CDR3 is CASSQVLLAGGSNEQFF. The DNA for the CDR3 is TGTGCCAGCAGCCAAGTTCTACTAGCGGGGGGATCCAATGAGCAGTTCTTC.

This clonotype was observed a handful of times. The CDR3 is CASSLSGRGQYTQYF. CDR3 DNA sequence: TGTGCCAGCAGTTTATCAGGCAGGGGGCAATATACGCAGTATTTT. The rearrangement joins TRBV27 to TRBJ2-3, with 8 bases that match TRBD1. Unmatched junction bases numbered 6, after V lost 0 bases and J lost 7 bases. The germline V gene encodes CDR1 MNHEY and CDR2 SMNVEV (reference sequence). The CDR3 length is 15 residues.

This clonotype has a count of ten or more. This chain joins TRBV4-3 and TRBJ2-1; TRBD2 aligns across 7 bases. The germline V gene has CDR1 LGHNA and CDR2 YSLEER. The CDR3 has 15 amino acids. Losses at the gene ends were 0 bases for V and 3 bases for J; bases not matched to a gene: 2. The CDR3 protein is CASSQEGGRYNEQFF. For the CDR3, the DNA is TGCGCCAGCAGCCAAGAGGGAGGGCGCTACAATGAGCAGTTCTTC.

This chain connects TRBV4-2 to TRBJ2-7; TRBD2 might be the D (6 bases). V was pared by 0 bases and J by 4 bases, with 13 bases between. This CDR3 spans 15 amino acids. Germline V gives CDR1 LGHNA, CDR2 YNFKEQ. The CDR3 is CASSQDRVGGYEQYF. CDR3 DNA: TGTGCCAGCAGCCAAGATCGGGTCGGGGGATACGAGCAGTACTTC.

This chain connects TRBV3-1 to TRBJ2-7, with D tentatively TRBD2 (5 bases). The germline CDR1 and CDR2 sequences are LGHDT and YNNKEL (reference sequence). Trimming shortened V by 1 base and J by 3 bases, and 16 bases separated the two germline ends. The CDR3 has 16 amino acids. This CDR3 is CASSQGRWISNYEQYF. In nucleotides, the CDR3 is TGTGCCAGCAGCCAAGGGAGGTGGATCTCCAACTACGAGCAGTACTTC.

The V call is TRBV7-2, the J call TRBJ2-5; tentatively, D is TRBD1 or TRBD2 (6 bases each). CDR3 length equals 14 residues. Germline assignment: CDR1 SGHTA and CDR2 FQGNSA. The germline V and J ends were trimmed by 5 bases and 4 bases, with 14 bases remaining between them. The DNA for the CDR3 is TGTGCCAGCAGCCCCGGGGGCGTTGGAGAGACCCAGTACTTC. The encoded protein is CASSPGGVGETQYF.

V usage is TRBV12-3 or TRBV12-4 and J usage is TRBJ2-7; D perhaps matches TRBD1 (6 bases). Trimming took off 7 bases at V and 3 bases at J, with 16 bases between the two ends. CDR3 length: 14 residues. The CDR3 here is CASTPHGRGYEQYF. As DNA, the CDR3 is TGTGCCAGCACCCCCCACGGCAGGGGCTACGAGCAGTACTTC.

This clonotype was observed a few times. V gene TRBV28 combines with J gene TRBJ2-7, with D tentatively TRBD1 or TRBD2 (5 bases each). V lost 8 bases to trimming and J lost 4 bases, with 18 bases between them. The CDR3 totals 14 residues. Germline-derived CDR1 and CDR2 are MDHEN and SYDVKM. CDR3 nucleotide sequence: TGTGCCAGCGACTCCCGGGACCTAGTTTACGAGCAGTACTTC. Translating gives CASDSRDLVYEQYF.

The table lists this clonotype with a few counts. The rearrangement joins TRBV29-1 to TRBJ2-1, with a weak D call TRBD2 (5 bases). The CDR3 is made up of 14 amino acids. Germline CDR1 reads SQVTM; CDR2 reads ANQGSEA. The V end was cut by 7 bases, the J end by 3 bases, with 16 bases between. CDR3 residues: CSDEGVRNYNEQFF. In nucleotides, the CDR3 is TGCAGCGATGAGGGAGTCAGGAACTACAATGAGCAGTTCTTC.

This chain uses TRBV4-2 with TRBJ2-7; 8 bases line up with TRBD2. This CDR3 is 15 amino acids long. The germline CDR1 and CDR2 sequences are LGHNA and YNFKEQ. The V segment lost 2 bases and the J segment 7 bases; nucleotides outside the gene matches: 10. For the CDR3, the DNA is TGTGCCAGCAGCCAAATAGTGAGCGGGAGTAAAGAGCAGTACTTC. Residues: CASSQIVSGSKEQYF.

This clonotype was seen a few times. The chain is built from TRBV12-3 or TRBV12-4 and TRBJ2-1; D unresolved. Between the trimmed V and J ends, which lost 6 bases and 5 bases, there was a span of 2 bases. This CDR3 contains 10 residues. This CDR3 is CASSHNEQFF. In DNA, the CDR3 is TGTGCCAGCAGCCACAATGAGCAGTTCTTC.

This clonotype was observed at least ten times. This rearrangement joins TRBV5-1 to TRBJ2-2; no clear D gene. The V and J ends lost 4 bases and 5 bases respectively, with 9 bases between them. The CDR3 has 13 residues. Looked up from germline, CDR1 is SGHRS and CDR2 is YFSETQ. CDR3 residues: CASSLGKTGELFF. Here the CDR3 DNA reads TGCGCCAGCAGCCTGGGGAAAACCGGGGAGCTGTTTTTT.

This clonotype was found a few times. The rearrangement uses TRBV6-1 and TRBJ2-1, with no clear D. The CDR3 loop spans 13 amino acids. Looked up from germline, CDR1 is MNHNS and CDR2 is SASEGT. V shed 5 bases and J shed 2 bases, with 7 bases lying between them. CDR3 sequence reads: CASSTWAYNEQFF. CDR3 DNA sequence: TGTGCCAGCAGTACCTGGGCCTACAATGAGCAGTTCTTC.

V usage is TRBV24-1 and J usage is TRBJ2-3, with 8 nucleotides matching TRBD2. Per the germline V gene, CDR1 is KGHDR and CDR2 is SFDVKD. The CDR3 totals 15 residues. V lost 2 bases to trimming and J lost 0 bases; unmatched junction nucleotides: 0. The CDR3, as DNA: TGTGCCACCAGTGATTCTAGCGGGAGCACAGATACGCAGTATTTT. Translated, it gives CATSDSSGSTDTQYF.

This clonotype showed up many times. The genes are TRBV12-3 or TRBV12-4 and TRBJ2-1; D is unresolved. V shed 6 bases and J shed 7 bases, with 7 bases lying between them. CDR3 length: 11 residues. In DNA, the CDR3 is TGTGCCAGCAGAGGGTTGAATGAGCAGTTCTTC. Amino acids: CASRGLNEQFF.

The chain links TRBV7-9 to TRBJ2-7; possible D gene TRBD2, 6 bases. The CDR3 consists of 14 residues. Germline V lookup: CDR1 SEHNR, CDR2 FQNEAQ (reference sequence). The germline V and J ends were trimmed by 7 bases and 0 bases, with 13 bases remaining between them. In DNA, the CDR3 is TGTGCCAGCACCGTGAGGGGAGGCTCCTACGAGCAGTACTTC. It is translated as CASTVRGGSYEQYF.

This clonotype occurred many times. This chain's CDR3 is CASSLEETSYNEQFF. CDR3 nucleotide sequence: TGCGCCAGCAGCTTGGAAGAGACCTCCTACAATGAGCAGTTCTTC. V usage is TRBV5-1 and J usage is TRBJ2-1, with unresolved D. CDR1 and CDR2 (germline): SGHRS, YFSETQ. The V end was cut by 0 bases, the J end by 0 bases, with 7 bases between. The CDR3 runs 15 residues.